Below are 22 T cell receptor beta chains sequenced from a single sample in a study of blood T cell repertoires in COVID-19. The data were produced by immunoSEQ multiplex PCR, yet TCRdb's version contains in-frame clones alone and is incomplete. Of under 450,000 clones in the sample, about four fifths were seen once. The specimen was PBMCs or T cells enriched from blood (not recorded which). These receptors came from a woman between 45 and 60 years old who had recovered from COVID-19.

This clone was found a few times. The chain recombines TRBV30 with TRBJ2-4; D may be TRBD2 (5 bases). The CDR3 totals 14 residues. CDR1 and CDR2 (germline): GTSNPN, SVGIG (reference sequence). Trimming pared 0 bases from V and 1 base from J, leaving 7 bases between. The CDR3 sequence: CAWSVIAAKNIQYF. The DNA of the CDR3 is TGTGCCTGGAGTGTTATAGCGGCCAAAAACATTCAGTACTTC.

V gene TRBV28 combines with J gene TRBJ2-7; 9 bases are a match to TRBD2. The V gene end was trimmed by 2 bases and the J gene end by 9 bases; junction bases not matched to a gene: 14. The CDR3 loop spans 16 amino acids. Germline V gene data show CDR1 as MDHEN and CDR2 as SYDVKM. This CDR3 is CASSLRGTSWGIGQYF. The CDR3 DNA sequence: TGTGCCAGCAGTTTACGGGGGACTAGCTGGGGCATAGGGCAGTACTTC.

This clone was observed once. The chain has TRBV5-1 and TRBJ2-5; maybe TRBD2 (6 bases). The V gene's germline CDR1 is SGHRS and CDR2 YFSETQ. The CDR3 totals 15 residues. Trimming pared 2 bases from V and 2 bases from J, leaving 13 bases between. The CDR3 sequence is CASSFGLTSQETQYF. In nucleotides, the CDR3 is TGCGCCAGCAGCTTTGGATTGACTAGTCAAGAGACCCAGTACTTC.

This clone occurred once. The CDR3 sequence: CASSHPAGEQYF. CDR3 coding DNA: TGTGCCAGCAGCCACCCCGCGGGCGAGCAGTACTTC. V usage is TRBV11-1 and J usage is TRBJ2-7; a possible D gene is TRBD2 (5 bases). Trimming removed 5 bases at V and 6 bases at J, with 11 bases between. Germline values: CDR1 SGHAT, CDR2 FQDESV (reference sequence). The CDR3 is made up of 12 amino acids.

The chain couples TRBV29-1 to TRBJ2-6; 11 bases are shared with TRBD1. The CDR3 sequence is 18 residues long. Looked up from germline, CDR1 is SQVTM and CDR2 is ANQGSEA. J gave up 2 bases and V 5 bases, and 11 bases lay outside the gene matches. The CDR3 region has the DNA TGCAGCGTTCAATTGCTGGACAGGGGGCAAACTGGGGCCAACGTCCTGACTTTC. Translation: CSVQLLDRGQTGANVLTF.

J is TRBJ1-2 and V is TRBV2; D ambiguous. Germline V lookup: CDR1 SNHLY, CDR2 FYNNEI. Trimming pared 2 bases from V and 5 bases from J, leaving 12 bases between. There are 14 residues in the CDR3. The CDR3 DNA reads TGTGCCAGCAGTGAAAATTCGGGTTTTTATGGCTACACCTTC. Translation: CASSENSGFYGYTF.

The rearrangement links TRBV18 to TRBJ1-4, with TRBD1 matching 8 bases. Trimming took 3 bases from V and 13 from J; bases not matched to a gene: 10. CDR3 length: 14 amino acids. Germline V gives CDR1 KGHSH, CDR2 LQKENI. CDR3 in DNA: TGTGCCAGCTCACCCGCAAAGATAGGACAGGGACTGTTTTTT. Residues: CASSPAKIGQGLFF. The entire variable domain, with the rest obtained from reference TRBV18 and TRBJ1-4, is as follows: NAGVMQNPRHLVRRRGQEARLRCSPMKGHSHVYWYRQLPEEGLKFMVYLQKENIIDESGMPKERFSAEFPKEGPSILRIQQVVRGDSAAYFCASSPAKIGQGLFFGSGTQLSVL.

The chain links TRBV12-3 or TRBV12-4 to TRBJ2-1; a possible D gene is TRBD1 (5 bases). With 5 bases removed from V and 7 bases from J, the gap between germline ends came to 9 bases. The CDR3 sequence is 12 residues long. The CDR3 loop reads CASSGARNEQFF. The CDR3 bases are TGTGCCAGCAGTGGGGCGAGGAATGAGCAGTTCTTC.

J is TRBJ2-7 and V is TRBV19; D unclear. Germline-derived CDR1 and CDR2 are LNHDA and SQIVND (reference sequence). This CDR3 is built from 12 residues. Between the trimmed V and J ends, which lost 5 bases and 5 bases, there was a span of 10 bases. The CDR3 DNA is TGTGCCAGTAGTTTGGGCTTGGACGAGCAGTACTTC. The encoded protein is CASSLGLDEQYF.

CDR3 bases: TGCGCCAGCCGGACAGGGGATAACACTGAAGCTTTCTTT. It yields the protein CASRTGDNTEAFF. This chain links TRBV5-1 with TRBJ1-1, with 9 positions matching TRBD1. The CDR3 extends over 13 amino acids. Germline CDR1 is SGHRS and CDR2 is YFSETQ. The trim removed 7 bases at V and 2 bases at J, leaving 3 bases unmatched.

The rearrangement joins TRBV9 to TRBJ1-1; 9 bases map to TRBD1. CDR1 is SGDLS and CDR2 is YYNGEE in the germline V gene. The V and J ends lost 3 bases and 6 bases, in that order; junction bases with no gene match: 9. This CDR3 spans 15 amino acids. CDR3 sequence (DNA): TGTGCCAGCAGCGCCGTACAGGGGGCTTCGGCTGAAGCTTTCTTT. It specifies CASSAVQGASAEAFF. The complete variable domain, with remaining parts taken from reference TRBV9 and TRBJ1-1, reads DSGVTQTPKHLITATGQRVTLRCSPRSGDLSVYWYQQSLDQGLQFLIQYYNGEERAKGNILERFSAQQFPDLHSELNLSSLELGDSALYFCASSAVQGASAEAFFGQGTRLTVV.

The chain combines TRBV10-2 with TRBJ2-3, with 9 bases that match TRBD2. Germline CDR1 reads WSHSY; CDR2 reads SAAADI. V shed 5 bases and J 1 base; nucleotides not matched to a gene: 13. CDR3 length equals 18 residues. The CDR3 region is CASSLRVRGGAGTDTQYF. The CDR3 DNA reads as TGCGCCAGCAGTCTCCGGGTCCGCGGGGGGGCGGGCACAGATACGCAGTATTTT.

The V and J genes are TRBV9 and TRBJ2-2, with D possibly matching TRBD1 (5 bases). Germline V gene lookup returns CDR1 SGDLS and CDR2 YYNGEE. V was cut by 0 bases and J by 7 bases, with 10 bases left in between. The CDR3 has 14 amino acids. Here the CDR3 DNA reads TGTGCCAGCAGCGTAGTGCAGGGCTTCGGGGAGCTGTTTTTT. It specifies CASSVVQGFGELFF.

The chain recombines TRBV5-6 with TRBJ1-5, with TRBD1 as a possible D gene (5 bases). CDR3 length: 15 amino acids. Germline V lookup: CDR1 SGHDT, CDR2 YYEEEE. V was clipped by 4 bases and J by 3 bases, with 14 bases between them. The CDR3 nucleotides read TGTGCCAGCAGCCGAGGAACAGGCCCCAATCAGCCCCAGCATTTT. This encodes CASSRGTGPNQPQHF.

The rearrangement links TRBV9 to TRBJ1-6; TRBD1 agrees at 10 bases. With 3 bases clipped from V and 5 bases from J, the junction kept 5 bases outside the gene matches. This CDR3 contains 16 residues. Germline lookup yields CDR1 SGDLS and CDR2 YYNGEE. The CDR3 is CASSGPGQGNNSPLHF. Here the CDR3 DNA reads TGTGCCAGCAGCGGGCCGGGACAGGGGAATAATTCACCCCTCCACTTT.

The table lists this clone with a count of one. CDR3 coding DNA: TGTGCCTGGAGTGTTGGACTAAACACCGGGGAGCTGTTTTTT. Protein sequence: CAWSVGLNTGELFF. The chain recombines TRBV30 with TRBJ2-2; D is perhaps TRBD2 (6 bases). CDR1 is GTSNPN, CDR2 SVGIG, per germline (reference sequence). V lost 0 bases and J 2 bases, leaving 7 bases between the germline ends. This CDR3 comprises 14 residues.

The CDR3 loop is CASVINGGGNTGELFF. The CDR3 DNA is TGTGCTAGTGTCATCAACGGCGGAGGAAACACCGGGGAGCTGTTTTTT. The chain is built from TRBV12-5 and TRBJ2-2; TRBD2 is a possible D gene (5 bases). The V gene's germline CDR1 is LGHNT and CDR2 FRNRAP. The CDR3 runs 16 residues. Trimming left V 7 bases short and J 2 bases short, with 17 bases between.

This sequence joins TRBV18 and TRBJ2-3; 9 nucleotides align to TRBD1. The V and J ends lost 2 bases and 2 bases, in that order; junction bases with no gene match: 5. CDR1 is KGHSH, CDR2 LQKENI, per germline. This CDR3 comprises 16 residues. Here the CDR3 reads CASSPMTGGNTDTQYF. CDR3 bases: TGTGCCAGCTCACCAATGACAGGGGGAAACACAGATACGCAGTATTTT.

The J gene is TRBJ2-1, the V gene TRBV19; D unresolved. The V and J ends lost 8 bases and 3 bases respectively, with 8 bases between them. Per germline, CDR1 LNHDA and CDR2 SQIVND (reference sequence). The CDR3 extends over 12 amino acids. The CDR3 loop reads CASSRSYNEQFF. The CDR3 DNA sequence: TGTGCCAGTTCAAGGAGCTACAATGAGCAGTTCTTC. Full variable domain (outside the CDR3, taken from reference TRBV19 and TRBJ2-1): DGGITQSPKYLFRKEGQNVTLSCEQNLNHDAMYWYRQDPGQGLRLIYYSQIVNDFQKGDIAEGYSVSREKKESFPLTVTSAQKNPTAFYLCASSRSYNEQFFGPGTRLTVL.

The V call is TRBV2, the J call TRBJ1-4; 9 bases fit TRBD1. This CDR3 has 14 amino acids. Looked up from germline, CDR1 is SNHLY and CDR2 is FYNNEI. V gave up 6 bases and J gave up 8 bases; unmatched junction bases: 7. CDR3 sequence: CASRDRTGDEKLFF. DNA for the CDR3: TGTGCCAGCAGAGATAGGACAGGGGACGAAAAACTGTTTTTT.

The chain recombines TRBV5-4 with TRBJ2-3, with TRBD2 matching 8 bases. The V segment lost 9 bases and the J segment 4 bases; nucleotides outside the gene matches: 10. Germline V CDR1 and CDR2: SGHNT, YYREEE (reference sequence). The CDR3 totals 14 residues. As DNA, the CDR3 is TGTGCCACCTCGGTGAAGCGGGAGTCAGATACGCAGTATTTT. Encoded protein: CATSVKRESDTQYF.

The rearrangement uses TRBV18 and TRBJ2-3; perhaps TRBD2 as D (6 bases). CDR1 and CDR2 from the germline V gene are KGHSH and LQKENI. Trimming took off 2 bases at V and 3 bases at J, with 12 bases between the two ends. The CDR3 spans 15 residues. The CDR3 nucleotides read TGTGCCAGCTCACCAGGGGTCGGGACTACAGATACGCAGTATTTT. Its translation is CASSPGVGTTDTQYF.